Given below is one T cell receptor (beta chain) in context. As processed by the authors: Amplifying reference gene primers gave estimates of nucleated cell counts. The data were produced by immunoSEQ multiplex PCR, yet TCRdb's version contains in-frame clones alone and is incomplete. That table supplies the V and J calls and clone size; D and trimming were determined from the DNA. This sample yields 99,000 or so clones, of which approximately 82% are seen a single time; 15% belongs to the top ten. The CDR3 totals 15 residues. In germline, CDR1 is KGHDR, CDR2 SFDVKD. V trimming: 3 bases; J trimming: 1 base; junction bases outside the gene matches: 2. The source of the sample is a study of blood T cell repertoires in COVID-19. About the study: Samples of COVID-19 (acute and convalescent) were obtained from the United States, Italy and Spain. T cells, B-cell-depleted T cells, or PBMCs supplied cDNA or gDNA.

Sequencing was carried out using peripheral blood. This TCR was recovered from a woman of 80 years or more with acute or convalescent COVID-19. The chain links TRBV24-1 to TRBJ1-1; 9 bases match TRBD1. The CDR3 bases are TGTGCCACCAGTGATCCGGGACAGGGGAACACTGAAGCTTTCTTT. Translation: CATSDPGQGNTEAFF.